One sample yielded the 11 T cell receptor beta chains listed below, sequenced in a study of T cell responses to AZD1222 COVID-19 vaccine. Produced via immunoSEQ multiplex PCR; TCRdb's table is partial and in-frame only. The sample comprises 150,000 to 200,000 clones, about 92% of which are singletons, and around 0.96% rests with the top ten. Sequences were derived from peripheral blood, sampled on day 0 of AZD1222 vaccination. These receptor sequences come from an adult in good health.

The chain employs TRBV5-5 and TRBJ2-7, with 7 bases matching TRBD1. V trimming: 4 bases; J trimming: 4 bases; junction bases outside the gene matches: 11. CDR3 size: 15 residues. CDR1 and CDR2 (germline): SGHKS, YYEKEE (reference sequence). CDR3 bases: TGTGCCAGCAGCACACTACCGGAACAGGGGTACGAGCAGTACTTC. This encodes CASSTLPEQGYEQYF.

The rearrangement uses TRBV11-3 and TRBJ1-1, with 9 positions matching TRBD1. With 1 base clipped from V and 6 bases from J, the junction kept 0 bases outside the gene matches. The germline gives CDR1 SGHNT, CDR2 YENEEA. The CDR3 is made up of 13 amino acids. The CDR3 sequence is CASSLGDRAEAFF. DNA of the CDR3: TGTGCCAGCAGCTTAGGGGACAGGGCTGAAGCTTTCTTT.

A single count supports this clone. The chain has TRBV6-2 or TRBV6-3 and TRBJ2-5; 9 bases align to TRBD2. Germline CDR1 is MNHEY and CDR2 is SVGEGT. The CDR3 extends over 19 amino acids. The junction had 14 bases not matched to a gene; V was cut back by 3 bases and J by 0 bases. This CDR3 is CASSYSTGRLAGYQETQYF. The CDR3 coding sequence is TGTGCCAGCAGTTATTCCACCGGAAGGCTAGCGGGGTACCAAGAGACCCAGTACTTC.

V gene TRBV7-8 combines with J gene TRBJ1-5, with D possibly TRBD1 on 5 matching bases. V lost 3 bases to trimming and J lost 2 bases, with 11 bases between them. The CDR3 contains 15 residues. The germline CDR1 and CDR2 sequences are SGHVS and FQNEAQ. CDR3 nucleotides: TGTGCCAGCAGCTTCTCCAGGGTCGGCAATCAGCCCCAGCATTTT. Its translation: CASSFSRVGNQPQHF.

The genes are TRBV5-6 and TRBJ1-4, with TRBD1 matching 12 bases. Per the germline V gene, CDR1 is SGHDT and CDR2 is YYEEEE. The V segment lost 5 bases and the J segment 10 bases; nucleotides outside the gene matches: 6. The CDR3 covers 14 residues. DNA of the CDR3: TGTGCCAGCAGTTTCGGGACAGGGGGCGGAAAACTGTTTTTT. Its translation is CASSFGTGGGKLFF. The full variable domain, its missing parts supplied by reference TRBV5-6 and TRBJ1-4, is DAGVTQSPTHLIKTRGQQVTLRCSPKSGHDTVSWYQQALGQGPQFIFQYYEEEERQRGNFPDRFSGHQFPNYSSELNVNALLLGDSALYLCASSFGTGGGKLFFGSGTQLSVL.

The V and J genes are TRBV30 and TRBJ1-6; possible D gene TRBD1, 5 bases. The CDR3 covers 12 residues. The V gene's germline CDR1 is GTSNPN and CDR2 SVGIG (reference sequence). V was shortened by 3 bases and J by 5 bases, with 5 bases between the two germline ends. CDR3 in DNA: TGTGCCTGGAGCAGGGATAATTCACCCCTCCACTTT. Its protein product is CAWSRDNSPLHF.

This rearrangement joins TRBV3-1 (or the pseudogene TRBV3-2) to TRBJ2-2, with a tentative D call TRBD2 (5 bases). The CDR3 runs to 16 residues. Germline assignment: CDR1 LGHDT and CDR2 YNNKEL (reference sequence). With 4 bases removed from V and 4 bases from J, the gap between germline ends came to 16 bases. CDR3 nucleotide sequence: TGTGCCAGCAGCCTCAGGAGGTCCGGACTCACCGGGGAGCTGTTTTTT. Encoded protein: CASSLRRSGLTGELFF.

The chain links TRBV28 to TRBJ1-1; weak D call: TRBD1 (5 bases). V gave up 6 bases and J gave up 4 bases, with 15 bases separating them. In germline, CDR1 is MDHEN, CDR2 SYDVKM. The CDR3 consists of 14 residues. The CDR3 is CASSQWMGGTEAFF. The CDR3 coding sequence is TGTGCCAGCAGCCAGTGGATGGGGGGCACTGAAGCTTTCTTT.

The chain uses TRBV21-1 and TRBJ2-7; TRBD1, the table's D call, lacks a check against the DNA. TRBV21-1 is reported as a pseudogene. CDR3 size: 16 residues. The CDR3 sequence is CASSTRPRDSAYEQYF. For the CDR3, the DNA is TGTGCCAGCAGCACCAGACCCCGGGACAGCGCCTACGAGCAGTACTTC.

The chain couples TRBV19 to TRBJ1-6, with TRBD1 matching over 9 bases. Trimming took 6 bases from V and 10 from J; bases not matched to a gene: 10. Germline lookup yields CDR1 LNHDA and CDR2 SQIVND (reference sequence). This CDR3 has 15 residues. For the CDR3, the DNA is TGTGCCAGTAGCATTATCCGGGACAGGGTCTCACCCCTCCACTTT. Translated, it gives CASSIIRDRVSPLHF. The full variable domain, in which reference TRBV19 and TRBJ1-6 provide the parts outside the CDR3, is DGGITQSPKYLFRKEGQNVTLSCEQNLNHDAMYWYRQDPGQGLRLIYYSQIVNDFQKGDIAEGYSVSREKKESFPLTVTSAQKNPTAFYLCASSIIRDRVSPLHFGNGTRLTVT.

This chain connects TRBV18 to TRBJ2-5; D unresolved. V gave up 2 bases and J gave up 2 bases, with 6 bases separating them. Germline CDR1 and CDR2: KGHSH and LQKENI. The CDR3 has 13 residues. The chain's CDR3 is CASSPDGQETQYF. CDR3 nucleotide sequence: TGTGCCAGCTCACCAGACGGACAAGAGACCCAGTACTTC.